This T cell receptor (beta chain) was sequenced in a study of blood T cell repertoires in COVID-19. The wider study: Sites in the United States, Italy and Spain provided acute and convalescent COVID-19 samples.

Germline lookup yields CDR1 SGHTS and CDR2 YDEGEE. This CDR3 is built from 15 residues. V lost 4 bases to trimming and J lost 4 bases; unmatched junction nucleotides: 3. Original processing methods: Reference gene primer amplification gave nucleated cell count estimates. Here immunoSEQ multiplex PCR was the method, and the copy in TCRdb shows in-frame clones only, minus some. The DNA was the basis for D and trimming; V, J and clone size are from that table. Altogether around 190,000 clones are present, around 83% being singletons, with the ten largest covering more than 3%. The participants were between about 18 and 90 years old and came from under 25 US areas. A case of COVID-19 had been met by exposed participants within 2 weeks before study entry.

The source material was PBMCs or T cells enriched from blood (not recorded which). The chain is built from TRBV5-8 and TRBJ2-2, with 11 bases identical to TRBD2. The clonotype originates from a woman aged 25-40 years who had been exposed to COVID-19. CDR3: CASSEGLAATGELFF. The CDR3 bases are TGTGCCAGCAGCGAGGGACTAGCGGCCACCGGGGAGCTGTTTTTT.